These 10 T cell receptor beta chains were sequenced from one sample in a study of T cells in Graves' hyperthyroidism and ophthalmopathy. TCR beta CDR3 sequences were amplified from RNA transcripts. Using the HTBI primer set, a first-round RT-PCR was run on the TCR CDR3. TCRdb independently ran MiXCR on the multiplex PCR reads; one entry per CDR3 protein. The top ten clones hold roughly a sixth of a sample with about 770,000 distinct CDR3 sequences, over 15% of them seen once. The sequencing sample was made of blood. These receptors were obtained from a woman aged 45-65 years with Graves' hyperthyroidism that later progressed to Graves' ophthalmopathy.

This clonotype was observed many times. The chain carries TRBV11-2 and TRBJ1-2; D not certain. Germline lookup yields CDR1 SGHAT and CDR2 FQNNGV. The V and J ends lost 0 bases and 4 bases respectively, with 15 bases between them. The CDR3 spans 16 residues. Here the CDR3 reads CASSLEGHRGSYGYTF. DNA for the CDR3: TGTGCCAGCAGCTTAGAGGGTCACAGAGGCTCCTATGGCTACACCTTC.

The table lists this clonotype with a few counts. The genes are TRBV7-2 and TRBJ1-5, with TRBD1 as a possible D gene (5 bases). Germline V CDR1 and CDR2: SGHTA, FQGNSA. There are 15 residues in the CDR3. V was pared by 5 bases and J by 0 bases, with 11 bases between. The CDR3 DNA reads as TGTGCCAGCAGCCCGACAGCTACTAGCAATCAGCCCCAGCATTTT. This translates into CASSPTATSNQPQHF.

In its sample, this clonotype was seen many times. The chain has TRBV11-2 and TRBJ1-4, with D possibly matching TRBD1 (6 bases). This CDR3 has 14 amino acids. CDR1 SGHAT and CDR2 FQNNGV come from the germline V gene. Trimming pared 3 bases from V and 8 bases from J, leaving 13 bases between. The CDR3 region is CASSFNRDNEKLFF. In DNA form, the CDR3 reads TGTGCCAGCAGCTTTAACAGGGATAACGAAAAACTGTTTTTT.

Concerning this clonotype: It may be a read error: a sequence one base away is much more abundant. The DNA for the CDR3 is TGTGCCAGCAGCCAGTCAGGGTACGGGCAGTTCTTC. This sequence encodes CASSQSGYGQFF. The genes are TRBV14 and TRBJ2-1, with a weak D call TRBD1 (5 bases). V lost 3 bases and J 12 bases, leaving 12 bases between the germline ends. This CDR3 has 12 amino acids. The germline V gene has CDR1 SGHDN and CDR2 FVKESK.

This clonotype appeared a few times. This chain connects TRBV3-1 to TRBJ2-5; 10 bases map to TRBD2. The germline gives CDR1 LGHDT, CDR2 YNNKEL (reference sequence). Losses at the gene ends were 0 bases for V and 4 bases for J; bases not matched to a gene: 14. CDR3 length: 19 amino acids. The CDR3 reads CASSQDYSSGGPLGETQYF. As DNA, the CDR3 is TGTGCCAGCAGCCAAGATTATAGTAGCGGGGGGCCTTTAGGAGAGACCCAGTACTTC.

This chain connects TRBV6-5 to TRBJ1-4; the D gene is possibly TRBD1 (5 bases). Germline assignment: CDR1 MNHEY and CDR2 SVGAGI. The V end was cut by 0 bases, the J end by 5 bases, with 10 bases between. The CDR3 is 15 amino acids. The CDR3 protein is CASSYSGRGNEKLFF. The CDR3 region has the DNA TGTGCCAGCAGTTACTCGGGACGGGGGAATGAAAAACTGTTTTTT.

This clonotype was counted a few times. The chain uses TRBV7-6 and TRBJ1-6; 9 bases agree with TRBD1. Germline lookup yields CDR1 SGHVS and CDR2 FNYEAQ. The CDR3 runs to 16 residues. The V segment lost 5 bases and the J segment 4 bases; nucleotides outside the gene matches: 6. CDR3: CASSIGQGSYNSPLHF. CDR3 DNA: TGTGCCAGCAGCATTGGACAGGGGAGTTATAATTCACCCCTCCACTTT.

Ten or more counts support this clonotype. V is TRBV18 and J is TRBJ2-7; D tentatively reads TRBD1 or TRBD2 (5 bases each). The CDR3 loop spans 12 amino acids. The germline V and J ends were trimmed by 2 bases and 5 bases, with 7 bases remaining between them. Per germline, CDR1 KGHSH and CDR2 LQKENI. DNA for the CDR3: TGTGCCAGCTCACCAGGGGGTCACGAGCAGTACTTC. The encoded protein is CASSPGGHEQYF.

The chain has TRBV19 and TRBJ2-5, with a weak D call TRBD1 (6 bases). Per the germline V gene, CDR1 is LNHDA and CDR2 is SQIVND (reference sequence). CDR3 length equals 14 residues. Deletions cut 3 bases from V and 5 bases from J, with 13 bases between. Here the CDR3 DNA reads TGTGCCAGTAGTATCGCCAGGGGATCCGAGACCCAGTACTTC. It yields the protein CASSIARGSETQYF.

This clonotype appeared many times. The chain employs TRBV3-1 and TRBJ2-1, with 11 bases aligning to TRBD2. The ends lost 0 bases at V and 7 bases at J; junction bases unmatched: 2. The CDR3 length is 15 residues. Per germline, CDR1 LGHDT and CDR2 YNNKEL (reference sequence). The CDR3 protein is CASSQDSGGANEQFF. The CDR3 region has the DNA TGTGCCAGCAGCCAAGATAGCGGGGGGGCGAATGAGCAGTTCTTC.